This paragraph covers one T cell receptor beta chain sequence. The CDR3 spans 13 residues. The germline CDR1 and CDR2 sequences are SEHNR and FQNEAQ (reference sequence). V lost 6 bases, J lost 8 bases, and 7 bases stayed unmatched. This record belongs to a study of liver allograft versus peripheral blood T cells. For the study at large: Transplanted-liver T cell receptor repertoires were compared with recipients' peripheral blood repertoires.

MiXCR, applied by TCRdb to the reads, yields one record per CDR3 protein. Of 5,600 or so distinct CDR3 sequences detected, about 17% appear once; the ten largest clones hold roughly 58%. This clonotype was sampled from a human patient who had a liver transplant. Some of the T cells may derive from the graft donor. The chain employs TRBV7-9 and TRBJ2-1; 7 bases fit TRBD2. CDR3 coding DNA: TGTGCCAGCAGATTGGCGGGAGTTTATGAGCAGTTCTTC. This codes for CASRLAGVYEQFF.